This TCR beta chain was recovered during a study of blood T cell repertoires in COVID-19. TCRdb's table, derived via immunoSEQ multiplex PCR, lists solely in-frame clones and lacks some. The table has about 110,000 clones, 70% to 85% seen once. The CDR3 runs 15 residues. V was clipped by 6 bases and J by 6 bases; unmatched bases: 11. Germline-derived CDR1 and CDR2 are MNHNY and SVGAGI (reference sequence). The chain is built from TRBV6-6 and TRBJ1-1, with TRBD1 matching over 9 bases. The sequenced material came from peripheral blood. The sequence was collected from a woman in her thirties or forties with acute or convalescent COVID-19. CDR3 protein: CASSPVGTGLAEAFF. In DNA, the CDR3 is TGTGCCAGCAGCCCAGTTGGGACAGGGTTGGCTGAAGCTTTCTTT.